These 17 T cell receptor beta chains came from one sample sequenced in a study of blood T cell repertoires in COVID-19 (TCRdb year 2020). Library prep was done by the immunoSEQ multiplex PCR assay. The table comes from immuneACCESS by way of TCRdb, which keeps in-frame sequences with V and J called. Part of the clones is missing from these tables; in studies checked, under half for an unresolved V gene and the rest for unknown reasons. Across this sample there are roughly 69,000 clones, with about 80% seen only once. The ten largest clones capture 14% of the sample. The sample was peripheral blood. These TCRs come from a man in his sixties with COVID-19, enrolled during active disease.

CDR3 region: CASSLRGGHYNEQFF. CDR3 bases: TGTGCCAGCAGCTTACGGGGAGGGCACTACAATGAGCAGTTCTTC. The gene calls are TRBV7-2 and TRBJ2-1; 7 nucleotides match TRBD2. Germline assignment: CDR1 SGHTA and CDR2 FQGNSA. The V segment lost 2 bases and the J segment 3 bases; nucleotides outside the gene matches: 4. This CDR3 is built from 15 residues.

CDR3 nucleotides: TGCGCCAGCAGCTTACAGGTTTCAGATACGCAGTATTTT. Translated: CASSLQVSDTQYF. This rearrangement joins TRBV5-1 to TRBJ2-3; tentatively, D is TRBD1 (5 bases). The CDR3 length is 13 residues. Germline CDR1 reads SGHRS; CDR2 reads YFSETQ. Trimming removed 2 bases from V and 4 bases from J, with 8 bases in between.

This clone has just one count. This rearrangement joins TRBV7-3 to TRBJ2-2; weak D call: TRBD2 (6 bases). V lost 5 bases to trimming and J lost 8 bases, with 9 bases between them. The CDR3 is made up of 12 amino acids. CDR1 and CDR2 from the germline V gene are SGHTA and FQGTGA. The chain's CDR3 is CASSPGVGELFF. CDR3 DNA: TGTGCCAGCAGCCCGGGGGTTGGGGAGCTGTTTTTT.

The gene calls are TRBV10-2 and TRBJ2-4; 7 positions match TRBD2. The germline CDR1 and CDR2 sequences are WSHSY and SAAADI. The CDR3 length is 14 residues. J gave up 7 bases and V 6 bases, and 9 bases lay outside the gene matches. The DNA for the CDR3 is TGCGCCAGCAGCGAAGCGGCGGGAGCTAACATTCAGTACTTC. It encodes CASSEAAGANIQYF.

The chain links TRBV12-3 or TRBV12-4 to TRBJ2-7; 7 positions agree with TRBD1. V was clipped by 5 bases and J by 3 bases; unmatched bases: 4. The CDR3 runs 13 residues. CDR3 DNA sequence: TGTGCCAGCAGTACAGGGGCCATCTACGAGCAGTACTTC. It codes for CASSTGAIYEQYF.

This clone occurred a few times. The chain has TRBV27 and TRBJ2-2; 10 nucleotides line up with TRBD1. Germline assignment: CDR1 MNHEY and CDR2 SMNVEV (reference sequence). Trimming at V came to 4 bases and at J to 3 bases, leaving 8 bases not matched to a gene. This CDR3 contains 17 residues. This CDR3 reads CASSSEPTGGDTGELFF. The CDR3 DNA follows: TGTGCCAGCAGTTCCGAACCGACAGGGGGCGACACCGGGGAGCTGTTTTTT.

This clone showed up just a few times. The chain combines TRBV11-2 with TRBJ1-4, with D hard to call. Trimming removed 3 bases from V and 7 bases from J, with 12 bases in between. Germline assignment: CDR1 SGHAT and CDR2 FQNNGV. The CDR3 is made up of 14 amino acids. In DNA form, the CDR3 reads TGTGCCAGCAGCTTTCAACCTACTGGTGAAAAACTGTTTTTT. Protein sequence: CASSFQPTGEKLFF. Complete variable domain (other parts from reference TRBV11-2 and TRBJ1-4): EAGVAQSPRYKIIEKRQSVAFWCNPISGHATLYWYQQILGQGPKLLIQFQNNGVVDDSQLPKDRFSAERLKGVDSTLKIQPAKLEDSAVYLCASSFQPTGEKLFFGSGTQLSVL.

The CDR3 is CASSLDRGDEKLFF. Written as DNA, the CDR3 is TGTGCCAGCAGCTTGGACAGGGGAGATGAAAAACTGTTTTTT. J is TRBJ1-4 and V is TRBV5-4; TRBD1 matches 7 bases. The CDR3 extends over 14 amino acids. V lost 0 bases, J lost 6 bases, and 2 bases stayed unmatched. Germline values: CDR1 SGHNT, CDR2 YYREEE (reference sequence).

The V and J genes are TRBV6-6 and TRBJ2-1, with 8 nucleotides matching TRBD2. The CDR3 runs to 11 residues. Germline CDR1 and CDR2: MNHNY and SVGAGI (reference sequence). Here the CDR3 reads CGASGYNEQFF. The CDR3 region has the DNA TGTGGGGCTAGCGGGTACAATGAGCAGTTCTTC.

V usage is TRBV3-1 (or the pseudogene TRBV3-2) and J usage is TRBJ1-6; possibly TRBD1 for D (6 bases). Trimming removed 4 bases from V and 0 bases from J, with 7 bases in between. CDR3 length: 15 amino acids. CDR1 is LGHDT, CDR2 YNNKEL, per germline (reference sequence). CDR3 coding DNA: TGTGCCAGCAGCCCAGGGGACTCCTATAATTCACCCCTCCACTTT. It codes for CASSPGDSYNSPLHF.

This clone was detected a few times. The chain recombines TRBV24-1 with TRBJ2-2, with 8 bases aligning to TRBD1. CDR3 length equals 17 residues. J gave up 4 bases and V 3 bases, and 9 bases lay outside the gene matches. Looked up from germline, CDR1 is KGHDR and CDR2 is SFDVKD. As DNA, the CDR3 is TGTGCCACCAGTGATCCCTCTGGGCAGGGGGCCACCGGGGAGCTGTTTTTT. It is translated as CATSDPSGQGATGELFF.

The chain couples TRBV9 to TRBJ2-5, with D perhaps TRBD2 (5 bases). The CDR3 length is 15 residues. V dropped 4 bases and J dropped 4 bases, with 17 bases sitting between them. Germline V gene lookup returns CDR1 SGDLS and CDR2 YYNGEE. CDR3 loop: CASSPPFSVGETQYF. CDR3 sequence (DNA): TGTGCCAGCAGCCCGCCGTTTAGCGTAGGAGAGACCCAGTACTTC.

The V call is TRBV19, the J call TRBJ1-2; weak D call: TRBD1 (6 bases). From germline, CDR1 is LNHDA and CDR2 SQIVND (reference sequence). The V end lost 6 bases, the J end lost 8 bases, and 25 bases lay between the germline ends. This CDR3 contains 16 residues. CDR3 sequence: CASSPGAQRRPGGYTF. In DNA form, the CDR3 reads TGTGCCAGTAGCCCAGGGGCGCAGAGGAGACCTGGGGGCTACACCTTC.

The V call is TRBV29-1, the J call TRBJ2-7; TRBD2 matches at 10 bases. Germline assignment: CDR1 SQVTM and CDR2 ANQGSEA. This CDR3 has 13 amino acids. V shed 5 bases and J 4 bases; nucleotides not matched to a gene: 5. CDR3: CSVKGLAAYEQYF. The CDR3 region has the DNA TGCAGCGTTAAAGGACTAGCGGCATACGAGCAGTACTTC.

V usage is TRBV27 and J usage is TRBJ2-5, with 9 bases that match TRBD2. Germline-derived CDR1 and CDR2 are MNHEY and SMNVEV (reference sequence). The CDR3 has 16 residues. The V and J ends lost 6 bases and 4 bases, in that order; junction bases with no gene match: 12. Here the CDR3 reads CASSPGGSGGPETQYF. CDR3 DNA sequence: TGTGCCAGCAGCCCTGGGGGTAGCGGGGGCCCAGAGACCCAGTACTTC.

The rearrangement uses TRBV19 and TRBJ1-3; TRBD1 matches at 8 bases. V shed 6 bases and J 0 bases; nucleotides not matched to a gene: 4. The CDR3 is 15 amino acids. CDR1 is LNHDA and CDR2 is SQIVND in the germline V gene (reference sequence). The CDR3: CASRSGTGSGNTIYF. CDR3 DNA: TGTGCCAGTAGGAGTGGGACAGGCTCTGGAAACACCATATATTTT.

The chain carries TRBV5-1 and TRBJ2-3; 8 nucleotides agree with TRBD2. With 4 bases clipped from V and 1 base from J, the junction kept 5 bases outside the gene matches. This CDR3 comprises 15 residues. CDR1 SGHRS and CDR2 YFSETQ come from the germline V gene. CDR3 residues: CASSPGGVGTDTQYF. For the CDR3, the DNA is TGCGCCAGCAGCCCCGGGGGGGTGGGCACAGATACGCAGTATTTT.